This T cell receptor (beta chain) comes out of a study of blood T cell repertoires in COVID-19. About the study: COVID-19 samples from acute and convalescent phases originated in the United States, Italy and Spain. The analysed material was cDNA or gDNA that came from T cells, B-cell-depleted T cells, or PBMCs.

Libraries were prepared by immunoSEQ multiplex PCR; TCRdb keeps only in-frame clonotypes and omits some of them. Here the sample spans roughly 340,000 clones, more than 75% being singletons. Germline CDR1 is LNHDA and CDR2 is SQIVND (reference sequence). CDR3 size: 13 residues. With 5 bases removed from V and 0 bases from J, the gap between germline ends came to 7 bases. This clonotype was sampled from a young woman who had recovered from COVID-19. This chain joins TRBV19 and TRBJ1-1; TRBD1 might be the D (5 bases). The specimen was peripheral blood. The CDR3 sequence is CASSVQVNTEAFF. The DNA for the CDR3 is TGTGCCAGTAGTGTACAGGTGAACACTGAAGCTTTCTTT.